The clone carrying this T cell receptor (beta chain) was detected many times. The target antigen is unknown. Trimming took 5 bases from V and 6 from J; bases not matched to a gene: 4. Germline V gene sequence: CDR1 SGHVS, CDR2 FQNEAQ. The CDR3 runs to 13 residues. MiXCR was run by TCRdb on the reads, yielding one entry per CDR3 protein. This sample has approximately 550,000 distinct CDR3 sequences; 16% occur once, and the top ten carry about 24%. The data were obtained in a study of T cell repertoires in cytomegalovirus infection. On the study more broadly: Through public TCR beta signatures, both CMV infection and matching HLA type were indicated. Findings and caveats of the study: CMV carriers with the relevant HLA were identified by cumulative public TCR beta family frequency. The ex vivo response showed dominance by HLA-C-restricted CMV-specific TCR beta clonotypes.

The sequenced sample was CD8+ T cells from PBMCs. The clonotype was recovered from a human donor in good health (CMV status not recorded). Some clones in this sample may be carry-over from other donors' samples. The chain recombines TRBV7-8 with TRBJ2-5; 9 nucleotides align to TRBD1. The CDR3 coding sequence is TGTGCCAGCAGCCCTACAGGGGGCAAGACCCAGTACTTC. Protein sequence: CASSPTGGKTQYF.